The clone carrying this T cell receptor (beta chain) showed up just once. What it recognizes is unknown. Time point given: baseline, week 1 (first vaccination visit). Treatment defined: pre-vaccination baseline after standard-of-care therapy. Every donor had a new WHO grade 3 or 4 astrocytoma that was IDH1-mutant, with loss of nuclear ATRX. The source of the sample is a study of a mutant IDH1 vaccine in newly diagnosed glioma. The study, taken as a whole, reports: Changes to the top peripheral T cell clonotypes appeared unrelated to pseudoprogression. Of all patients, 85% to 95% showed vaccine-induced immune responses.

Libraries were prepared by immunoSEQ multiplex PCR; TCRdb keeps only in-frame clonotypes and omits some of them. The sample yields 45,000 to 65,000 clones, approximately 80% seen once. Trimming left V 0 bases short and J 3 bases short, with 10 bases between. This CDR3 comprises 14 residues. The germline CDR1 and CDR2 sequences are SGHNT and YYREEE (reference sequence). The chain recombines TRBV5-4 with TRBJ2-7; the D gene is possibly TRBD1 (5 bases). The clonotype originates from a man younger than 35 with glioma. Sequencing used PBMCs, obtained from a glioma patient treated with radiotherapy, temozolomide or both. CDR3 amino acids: CASSLAAGNYEQYF. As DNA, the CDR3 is TGTGCCAGCAGCTTGGCGGCAGGGAACTACGAGCAGTACTTC. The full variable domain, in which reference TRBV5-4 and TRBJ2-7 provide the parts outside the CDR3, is ETGVTQSPTHLIKTRGQQVTLRCSSQSGHNTVSWYQQALGQGPQFIFQYYREEENGRGNFPPRFSGLQFPNYSSELNVNALELDDSALYLCASSLAAGNYEQYFGPGTRLTVT.